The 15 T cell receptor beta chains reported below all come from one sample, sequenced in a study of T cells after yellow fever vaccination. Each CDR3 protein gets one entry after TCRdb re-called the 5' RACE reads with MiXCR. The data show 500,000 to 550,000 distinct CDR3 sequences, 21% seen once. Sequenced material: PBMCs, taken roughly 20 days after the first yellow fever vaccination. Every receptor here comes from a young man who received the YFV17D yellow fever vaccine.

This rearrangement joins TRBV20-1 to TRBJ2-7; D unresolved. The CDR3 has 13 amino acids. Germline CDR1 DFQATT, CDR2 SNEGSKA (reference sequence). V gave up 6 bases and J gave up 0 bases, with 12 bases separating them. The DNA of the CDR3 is TGCAGTGCCCAGGAAGGCTACTCCTACGAGCAGTACTTC. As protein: CSAQEGYSYEQYF.

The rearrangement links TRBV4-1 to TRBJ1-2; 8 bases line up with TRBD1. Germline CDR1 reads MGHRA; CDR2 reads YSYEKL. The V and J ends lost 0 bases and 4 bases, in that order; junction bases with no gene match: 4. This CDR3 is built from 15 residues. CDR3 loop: CASSQDDRGAYGYTF. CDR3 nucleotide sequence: TGCGCCAGCAGCCAAGATGACAGGGGAGCCTATGGCTACACCTTC.

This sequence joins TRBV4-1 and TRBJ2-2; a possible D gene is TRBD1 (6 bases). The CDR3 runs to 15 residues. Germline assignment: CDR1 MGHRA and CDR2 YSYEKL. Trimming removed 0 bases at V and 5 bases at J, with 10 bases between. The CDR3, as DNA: TGCGCCAGCAGCCAAGAAGGGGGATGGACCGGGGAGCTGTTTTTT. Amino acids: CASSQEGGWTGELFF.

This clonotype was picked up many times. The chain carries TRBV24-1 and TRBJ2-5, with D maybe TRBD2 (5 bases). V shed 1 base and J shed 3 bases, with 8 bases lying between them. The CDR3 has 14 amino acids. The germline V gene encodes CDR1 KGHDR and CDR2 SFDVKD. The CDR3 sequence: CATSDFRGEETQYF. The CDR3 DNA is TGTGCCACCAGTGATTTCCGGGGTGAAGAGACCCAGTACTTC.

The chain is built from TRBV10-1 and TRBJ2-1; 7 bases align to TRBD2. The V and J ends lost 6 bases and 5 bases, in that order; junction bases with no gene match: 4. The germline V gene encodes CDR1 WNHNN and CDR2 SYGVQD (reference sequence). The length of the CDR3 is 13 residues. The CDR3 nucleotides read TGCGCCAGCAGCGCCGGGGGGAACAATGAGCAGTTCTTC. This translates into CASSAGGNNEQFF.

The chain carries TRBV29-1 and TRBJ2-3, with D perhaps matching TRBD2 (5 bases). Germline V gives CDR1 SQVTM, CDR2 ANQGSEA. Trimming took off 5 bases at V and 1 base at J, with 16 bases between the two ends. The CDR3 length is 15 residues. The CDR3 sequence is CSVKGGAVGTDTQYF. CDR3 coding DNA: TGCAGCGTTAAGGGTGGAGCGGTAGGCACAGATACGCAGTATTTT.

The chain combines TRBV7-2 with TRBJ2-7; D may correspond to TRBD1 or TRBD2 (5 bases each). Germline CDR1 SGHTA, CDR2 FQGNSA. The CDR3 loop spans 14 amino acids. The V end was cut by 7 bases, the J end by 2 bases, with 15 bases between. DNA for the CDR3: TGTGCCAGCAAAACCGGGACGGGGACCTACGAGCAGTACTTC. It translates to CASKTGTGTYEQYF.

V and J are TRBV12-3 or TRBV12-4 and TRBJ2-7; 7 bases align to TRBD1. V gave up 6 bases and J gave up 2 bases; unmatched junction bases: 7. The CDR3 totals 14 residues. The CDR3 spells CASRKGDRAYEQYF. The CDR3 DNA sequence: TGTGCCAGCAGGAAAGGAGACAGGGCCTACGAGCAGTACTTC.

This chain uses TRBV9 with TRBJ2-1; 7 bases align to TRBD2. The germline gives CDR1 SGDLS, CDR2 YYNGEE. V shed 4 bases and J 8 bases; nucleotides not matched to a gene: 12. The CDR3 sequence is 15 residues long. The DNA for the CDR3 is TGTGCCAGCAGCCCCAGCGGGGCCCGGGCCGATGAGCAGTTCTTC. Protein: CASSPSGARADEQFF.

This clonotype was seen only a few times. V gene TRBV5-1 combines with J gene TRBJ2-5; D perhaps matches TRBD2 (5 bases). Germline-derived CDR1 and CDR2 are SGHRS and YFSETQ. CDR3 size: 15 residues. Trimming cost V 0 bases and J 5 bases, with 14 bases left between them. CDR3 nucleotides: TGCGCCAGCAGCTTGGGCCCGGGTGGGGAGGAGACCCAGTACTTC. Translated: CASSLGPGGEETQYF. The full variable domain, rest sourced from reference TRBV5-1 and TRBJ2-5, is KAGVTQTPRYLIKTRGQQVTLSCSPISGHRSVSWYQQTPGQGLQFLFEYFSETQRNKGNFPGRFSGRQFSNSRSEMNVSTLELGDSALYLCASSLGPGGEETQYFGPGTRLLVL.

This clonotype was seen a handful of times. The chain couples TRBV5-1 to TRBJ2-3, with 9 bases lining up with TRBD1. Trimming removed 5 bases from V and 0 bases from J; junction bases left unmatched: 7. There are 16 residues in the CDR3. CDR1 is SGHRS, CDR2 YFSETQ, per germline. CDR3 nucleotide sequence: TGCGCCAGCAGAGACGACAGGGGGTCTAGCACAGATACGCAGTATTTT. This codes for CASRDDRGSSTDTQYF.

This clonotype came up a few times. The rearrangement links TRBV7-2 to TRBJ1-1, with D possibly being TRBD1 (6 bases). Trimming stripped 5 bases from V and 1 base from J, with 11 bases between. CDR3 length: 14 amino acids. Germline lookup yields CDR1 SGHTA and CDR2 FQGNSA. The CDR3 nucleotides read TGTGCCAGCAGCCAACTAGGGGGGAACACTGAAGCTTTCTTT. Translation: CASSQLGGNTEAFF.

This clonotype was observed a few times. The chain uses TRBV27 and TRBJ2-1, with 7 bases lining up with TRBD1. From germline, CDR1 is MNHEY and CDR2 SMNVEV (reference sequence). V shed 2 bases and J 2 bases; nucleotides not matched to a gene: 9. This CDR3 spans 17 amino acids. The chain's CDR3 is CASSLRSDRVPYNEQFF. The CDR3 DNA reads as TGTGCCAGCAGTTTACGGTCCGACAGGGTCCCCTACAATGAGCAGTTCTTC.

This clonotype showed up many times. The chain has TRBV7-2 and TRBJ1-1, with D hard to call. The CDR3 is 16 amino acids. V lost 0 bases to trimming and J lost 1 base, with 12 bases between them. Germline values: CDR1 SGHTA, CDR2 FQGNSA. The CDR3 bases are TGTGCCAGCAGCTTAGCCAACTTTGGTGGGAACACTGAAGCTTTCTTT. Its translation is CASSLANFGGNTEAFF.

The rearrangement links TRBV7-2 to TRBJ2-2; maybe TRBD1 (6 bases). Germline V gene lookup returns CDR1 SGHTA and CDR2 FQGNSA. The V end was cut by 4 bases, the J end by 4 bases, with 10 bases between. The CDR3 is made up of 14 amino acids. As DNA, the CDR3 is TGTGCCAGCAGCTCTGGGACATTCACCGGGGAGCTGTTTTTT. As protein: CASSSGTFTGELFF.